The 21 T cell receptor beta chains below come from one sample, sequenced in a study of blood T cell repertoires in COVID-19. Measured with immunoSEQ multiplex PCR; TCRdb has only the in-frame clones, and not every one. The sample lists 150,000 to 200,000 clones, around 83% seen once, with around 5.4% in the top ten. Input material: peripheral blood. The source of these receptors is a woman in her 50s with COVID-19, enrolled during active disease.

V is TRBV6-2 or TRBV6-3 and J is TRBJ2-7, with 9 positions matching TRBD1. Losses at the gene ends were 2 bases for V and 6 bases for J; bases not matched to a gene: 5. The CDR3 consists of 14 residues. Looked up from germline, CDR1 is MNHEY and CDR2 is SVGEGT. The CDR3 sequence: CASSYRTGESEQYF. In DNA, the CDR3 is TGTGCCAGCAGTTACCGGACAGGGGAAAGCGAGCAGTACTTC.

The rearrangement links TRBV28 to TRBJ1-2; D might be TRBD1 (6 bases). The CDR3 has 15 amino acids. CDR1 MDHEN and CDR2 SYDVKM come from the germline V gene. Trimming left V 4 bases short and J 5 bases short, with 17 bases between. Here the CDR3 DNA reads TGTGCCAGCAGTTCCCCGACAGGTAACGGGTATGGCTACACCTTC. It translates to CASSSPTGNGYGYTF.

The chain joins TRBV11-2 to TRBJ2-5; 9 bases map to TRBD2. This CDR3 is built from 14 residues. Trimming cost V 5 bases and J 5 bases; bases outside gene matches: 6. Germline V gene data show CDR1 as SGHAT and CDR2 as FQNNGV. The CDR3 loop reads CASSRGGAGETQYF. The CDR3 coding sequence is TGTGCCAGCAGCCGCGGGGGGGCCGGGGAGACCCAGTACTTC.

The chain combines TRBV11-3 with TRBJ2-2, with D tentatively TRBD1 (6 bases). Germline V gene data show CDR1 as SGHNT and CDR2 as YENEEA. The CDR3 loop spans 16 amino acids. V was cut by 1 base and J by 1 base, with 10 bases left in between. The CDR3 sequence: CASSLGLQGNTGELFF. The CDR3 coding sequence is TGTGCCAGCAGCTTAGGTTTACAGGGGAACACCGGGGAGCTGTTTTTT. Variable domain in full (rest from reference TRBV11-3 and TRBJ2-2): EAGVVQSPRYKIIEKKQPVAFWCNPISGHNTLYWYLQNLGQGPELLIRYENEEAVDDSQLPKDRFSAERLKGVDSTLKIQPAELGDSAVYLCASSLGLQGNTGELFFGEGSRLTVL.

This chain links TRBV27 with TRBJ1-6; no firm D call. The length of the CDR3 is 16 residues. Deletions cut 2 bases from V and 4 bases from J, with 12 bases between. Germline lookup yields CDR1 MNHEY and CDR2 SMNVEV (reference sequence). The CDR3 DNA is TGTGCCAGCAGTTTAGAGTTCGGGGTTTATAATTCACCCCTCCACTTT. Residues: CASSLEFGVYNSPLHF.

The chain employs TRBV19 and TRBJ1-5; TRBD1 matches at 8 bases. V lost 7 bases and J lost 4; bases outside the gene matches: 6. Germline loops: CDR1 LNHDA, CDR2 SQIVND (reference sequence). CDR3 length: 14 residues. The CDR3 reads CASTDRGRNQPQHF. The CDR3 DNA reads as TGTGCCAGTACTGACAGGGGACGGAATCAGCCCCAGCATTTT.

J is TRBJ2-7 and V is TRBV7-6; 8 bases match TRBD1. CDR1 is SGHVS, CDR2 FNYEAQ, per germline. The length of the CDR3 is 15 residues. Losses at the gene ends were 1 base for V and 1 base for J; bases not matched to a gene: 3. The CDR3 coding sequence is TGTGCCAGCAGCTTAGAAGGACAGGGTTCCTACGAGCAGTACTTC. It encodes CASSLEGQGSYEQYF.

The J gene is TRBJ1-5, the V gene TRBV2; 7 positions agree with TRBD1. In germline, CDR1 is SNHLY, CDR2 FYNNEI. This CDR3 comprises 14 residues. V was pared by 5 bases and J by 3 bases, with 4 bases of the junction left unmatched. The CDR3 DNA reads as TGTGCCAGCAGTCTGGGACAGCTCAATCAGCCCCAGCATTTT. As protein: CASSLGQLNQPQHF.

DNA for the CDR3: TGTGCCACCAGCCAAACGGCGGGGGGCATCTACGAGCAGTACTTC. This gives the protein CATSQTAGGIYEQYF. The chain has TRBV15 and TRBJ2-7; 8 positions agree with TRBD2. The CDR3 has 15 residues. Germline CDR1 is LNHNV and CDR2 is YYDKDF (reference sequence). The V gene end was trimmed by 5 bases and the J gene end by 3 bases; junction bases not matched to a gene: 9.

Turning to this clone: Other DNA sequences of this sample code for an identical CDR3. The V call is TRBV3-1 (or the pseudogene TRBV3-2), the J call TRBJ2-7; D unclear. Looked up from germline, CDR1 is LGHDT and CDR2 is YNNKEL (reference sequence). V was trimmed by 3 bases and J by 0 bases, leaving 3 bases between them. The CDR3 loop spans 12 amino acids. Here the CDR3 DNA reads TGTGCCAGCAGCCACAGCTCCTACGAGCAGTACTTC. Translation gives CASSHSSYEQYF.

This chain joins TRBV6-1 and TRBJ1-2; 8 bases are a match to TRBD1. CDR3 length equals 15 residues. Germline CDR1 and CDR2: MNHNS and SASEGT. With 1 base clipped from V and 4 bases from J, the junction kept 5 bases outside the gene matches. The CDR3 spells CASSEVTGGTYGYTF. The CDR3 DNA is TGTGCCAGCAGTGAAGTTACAGGGGGGACCTATGGCTACACCTTC.

V gene TRBV21-1 combines with J gene TRBJ1-1. TRBV21-1 is a pseudogene segment. CDR3 length equals 12 residues. This CDR3 reads CASSNGNTEAFF. CDR3 sequence (DNA): TGTGCCAGCAGCAACGGGAACACTGAAGCTTTCTTT.

V and J are TRBV14 and TRBJ2-7; 8 bases are a match to TRBD2. With V trimmed by 5 bases and J by 4 bases, 13 bases remained unmatched. Germline CDR1 and CDR2: SGHDN and FVKESK. CDR3 length equals 16 residues. The CDR3 nucleotides are TGTGCCAGCAGCTCAGAAGGTATAAGCGGGGGTTACGAGCAGTACTTC. Its protein is CASSSEGISGGYEQYF.

This chain joins TRBV28 and TRBJ1-2; no reliable D call. The V gene lost 5 bases and the J gene lost 3 bases, with 10 bases spanning the gap. In germline, CDR1 is MDHEN, CDR2 SYDVKM. There are 13 residues in the CDR3. DNA of the CDR3: TGTGCCAGCAGTCGGGGAGGATACTATGGCTACACCTTC. Its protein is CASSRGGYYGYTF.

The V gene is TRBV12-2, the J gene TRBJ2-1; the DNA was not compared with TRBD2, the D call given in the table. TRBV12-2 is termed a pseudogene. The CDR3 loop spans 17 amino acids. CDR3 protein: CASRLARELYTYNEQFF. CDR3 bases: TGTGCAAGTCGCTTAGCGCGAGAACTATACACCTACAATGAGCAGTTCTTC.

J is TRBJ2-1 and V is TRBV30, with 8 bases fitting TRBD1. CDR3 size: 14 residues. With 5 bases clipped from V and 6 bases from J, the junction kept 9 bases outside the gene matches. CDR1 is GTSNPN, CDR2 SVGIG, per germline (reference sequence). The CDR3 DNA is TGTGCCTGGGCCCCAGGGGGCCCACTCAATGAGCAGTTCTTC. It yields the protein CAWAPGGPLNEQFF.

The chain couples TRBV9 to TRBJ2-1; D ambiguous. With 0 bases removed from V and 9 bases from J, the gap between germline ends came to 7 bases. This CDR3 comprises 12 residues. Germline assignment: CDR1 SGDLS and CDR2 YYNGEE. The CDR3 protein is CASSVVFGEQFF. For the CDR3, the DNA is TGTGCCAGCAGCGTAGTTTTCGGTGAGCAGTTCTTC. Filled out from reference TRBV9 and TRBJ2-1, the complete variable domain reads DSGVTQTPKHLITATGQRVTLRCSPRSGDLSVYWYQQSLDQGLQFLIQYYNGEERAKGNILERFSAQQFPDLHSELNLSSLELGDSALYFCASSVVFGEQFFGPGTRLTVL.

CDR3 protein: CASSRWPSGGYTDTQYF. CDR3 nucleotide sequence: TGTGCCAGCAGCAGGTGGCCTAGCGGGGGGTACACAGATACGCAGTATTTT. V gene TRBV5-6 combines with J gene TRBJ2-3; 11 nucleotides line up with TRBD2. Looked up from germline, CDR1 is SGHDT and CDR2 is YYEEEE. The length of the CDR3 is 17 residues. The ends lost 4 bases at V and 2 bases at J; junction bases unmatched: 9.

V usage is TRBV5-1 and J usage is TRBJ1-2; 8 bases map to TRBD1. The CDR3 consists of 15 residues. Germline values: CDR1 SGHRS, CDR2 YFSETQ. The J segment lost 8 bases and the V segment lost 3 bases, leaving 12 bases of the junction unmatched. This CDR3 is CASSSLTGEYRGYTF. The CDR3 nucleotides read TGCGCCAGCAGCTCCCTGACAGGGGAATATAGGGGCTACACCTTC.

This rearrangement joins TRBV11-2 to TRBJ1-2; perhaps TRBD1 as D (6 bases). Trimming removed 3 bases at V and 2 bases at J, with 22 bases between. Germline CDR1 SGHAT, CDR2 FQNNGV. The CDR3 contains 18 residues. The CDR3 region is CASSFGLRVTGTNYGYTF. In nucleotides, the CDR3 is TGTGCCAGCAGCTTCGGCCTCAGGGTTACCGGGACAAACTATGGCTACACCTTC.

The V and J genes are TRBV4-2 and TRBJ2-5, with 9 bases fitting TRBD2. The CDR3 consists of 17 residues. The germline V gene has CDR1 LGHNA and CDR2 YNFKEQ. V lost 1 base to trimming and J lost 4 bases; unmatched junction nucleotides: 10. The CDR3 coding sequence is TGTGCCAGCAGCCAAGTTTCGAGCGGGGGGAGTGGAGAGACCCAGTACTTC. Translating gives CASSQVSSGGSGETQYF.